Here is one T cell receptor beta chain with its context. Its antigen is unknown. The data were taken from a study of OX40 agonist ivuxolimab in advanced cancers. The wider study: Among those treated, three patients had partial responses, one with hepatocellular carcinoma and two with cutaneous melanoma. Findings and limits, study-wide: The average count of expanded clones was higher among CD8+ T cells than among CD4+. Clonal expansion from baseline to week 6 occurred in both CD4+ and CD8+ T cells. Among the lowest levels of clonal expansion were found in partial responders at 0.1-3.0 mg/kg.

Only in-frame clones appear in the TCRdb table, and some are missing; sequencing was by immunoSEQ multiplex PCR. The sample carries roughly 20,000 clones, 74% recorded once. The source of this sequence is an adult with an advanced solid tumor such as melanoma, head and neck, liver or kidney cancer. The material was CD4+ or CD8+ T cells sorted from blood, obtained in a trial of the OX40 agonist ivuxolimab.

In DNA form, the CDR3 reads TGTGCCAGCAGTCAAATGGGGACCAGGCAATCACCCCTCCACTTT. Translation gives CASSQMGTRQSPLHF. The chain recombines TRBV2 with TRBJ1-6, with D tentatively TRBD1 (5 bases). Trimming pared 5 bases from V and 10 bases from J, leaving 18 bases between. CDR1 is SNHLY, CDR2 FYNNEI, per germline. The CDR3 contains 15 residues.